This T cell receptor (beta chain) was sequenced in a study of cytomegalovirus exposure and HLA in healthy donors. The PCR employed 60 Vbeta primers together with 13 Jbeta primers. Here immunoSEQ multiplex PCR was the method, and the copy in TCRdb shows in-frame clones only, minus some. The data show 150,000 to 200,000 clones, approximately 80% seen once. The J segment lost 8 bases and the V segment lost 4 bases, leaving 14 bases of the junction unmatched. This CDR3 is built from 16 residues. Germline lookup yields CDR1 SGHTA and CDR2 FQGNSA. The sequencing sample was made of PBMCs. The sequence was collected from a woman in her forties or fifties in good health and CMV-seronegative. The chain joins TRBV7-2 to TRBJ1-1; the match to TRBD1 covers 9 bases. The DNA of the CDR3 is TGTGCCAGCAGCTCCTCCCGGGACAGGGCAGGGCTCGAAGCTTTCTTT. Amino acids: CASSSSRDRAGLEAFF.